Listed below are T cell receptor beta chains from one sample, sequenced in a study of shared clonotypes between healthy human individuals. This table comes from immunoSEQ multiplex PCR, and its TCRdb copy is limited to in-frame clones, with some not included. The sample has some 2,400,000 clones, approximately 94% seen once; the top ten hold less than 0.15%. Material: naive CD4+ T cells sorted from blood. Receptor source: a man aged 18 to 30 in good health. Both conserved end residues are part of each CDR3. Fields, in order: CDR3 protein, V gene, J gene, clone size. The size of a clone is reported for some rows only, either as once, few or many, or as a class for expanded clones.

cdr3_aa: CASRLDPTGGGKHNYGYTF
v_call: TRBV12-2
j_call: TRBJ1-2
clone_size: -

cdr3_aa: CASSIRDRVRDTEAFF
v_call: TRBV19
j_call: TRBJ1-1
clone_size: -

cdr3_aa: CASKRRNQETQYF
v_call: TRBV19
j_call: TRBJ2-5
clone_size: -

cdr3_aa: CASSLAGQRTDTQYF
v_call: TRBV5-1
j_call: TRBJ2-3
clone_size: -

cdr3_aa: CASSLSQRDYGYTF
v_call: TRBV28
j_call: TRBJ1-2
clone_size: -

cdr3_aa: CASSPPGVGANVLTF
v_call: TRBV25-1
j_call: TRBJ2-6
clone_size: -

cdr3_aa: CASSLVRGTQYF
v_call: TRBV11-2
j_call: TRBJ2-5
clone_size: -

cdr3_aa: CASSLMGSGANVLTF
v_call: TRBV7-2
j_call: TRBJ2-6
clone_size: -

cdr3_aa: CASSTLLAGGPTGELFF
v_call: TRBV13
j_call: TRBJ2-2
clone_size: -

cdr3_aa: CASSSGGRGAYEQYF
v_call: TRBV7-6
j_call: TRBJ2-7
clone_size: -

cdr3_aa: CASSLPGLAGTGELFF
v_call: TRBV5-4
j_call: TRBJ2-2
clone_size: -

cdr3_aa: CASSSPGLGYTF
v_call: TRBV28
j_call: TRBJ1-2
clone_size: -

cdr3_aa: CASGLGQNTDTQYF
v_call: TRBV12-5
j_call: TRBJ2-3
clone_size: -

cdr3_aa: CASRILADQETQYF
v_call: TRBV6-5
j_call: TRBJ2-5
clone_size: -

cdr3_aa: CASSLRTGQETQYF
v_call: TRBV7-9
j_call: TRBJ2-5
clone_size: -

cdr3_aa: CASSMGLLVDSPLHF
v_call: TRBV19
j_call: TRBJ1-6
clone_size: -

cdr3_aa: CASNSAVGRTDTQYF
v_call: TRBV27
j_call: TRBJ2-3
clone_size: -

cdr3_aa: CASSQRDRPSSGAFF
v_call: TRBV19
j_call: TRBJ1-1
clone_size: -

cdr3_aa: CASGLRTLSMSGRSYNEQFF
v_call: TRBV12-5
j_call: TRBJ2-1
clone_size: once

cdr3_aa: CASSQGDGISGNTIYF
v_call: TRBV4-2
j_call: TRBJ1-3
clone_size: -

cdr3_aa: CASSLGKDRAGYTF
v_call: TRBV5-1
j_call: TRBJ1-2
clone_size: -

cdr3_aa: CASSVGQGNEKLFF
v_call: TRBV6-1
j_call: TRBJ1-4
clone_size: -

cdr3_aa: CASSLGTSGETQYF
v_call: TRBV5-1
j_call: TRBJ2-5
clone_size: -

cdr3_aa: CASSFDPGSYGYTF
v_call: TRBV7-2
j_call: TRBJ1-2
clone_size: -

cdr3_aa: CASSRDYYADTQYF
v_call: TRBV7-2
j_call: TRBJ2-3
clone_size: -

cdr3_aa: CASSYIRGLGYTF
v_call: TRBV6-6
j_call: TRBJ1-2
clone_size: -

cdr3_aa: CASSYSVTGPLYEQYF
v_call: TRBV6-6
j_call: TRBJ2-7
clone_size: -

cdr3_aa: CASSLTGLNYGYTF
v_call: TRBV19
j_call: TRBJ1-2
clone_size: -

cdr3_aa: CASSPPTSSQETQYF
v_call: TRBV18
j_call: TRBJ2-5
clone_size: -

cdr3_aa: CASSDFSGTGYEQYF
v_call: TRBV6-1
j_call: TRBJ2-7
clone_size: -

cdr3_aa: CASSYRGRDGYTF
v_call: TRBV6-5
j_call: TRBJ1-2
clone_size: -

cdr3_aa: CASGGTRSGLGGEQYF
v_call: TRBV19
j_call: TRBJ2-7
clone_size: -

cdr3_aa: CATSRGYNEKLFF
v_call: TRBV15
j_call: TRBJ1-4
clone_size: -

cdr3_aa: CASSGDPNTQYF
v_call: TRBV10-1
j_call: TRBJ2-3
clone_size: -

cdr3_aa: CASSTRQPYEQYF
v_call: TRBV6-1
j_call: TRBJ2-7
clone_size: -

cdr3_aa: CASSLSADQPQHF
v_call: TRBV5-1
j_call: TRBJ1-5
clone_size: -

cdr3_aa: CASSFGEPPYEQYF
v_call: TRBV7-2
j_call: TRBJ2-7
clone_size: -

cdr3_aa: CASSGGQEYNEQFF
v_call: TRBV5-1
j_call: TRBJ2-1
clone_size: -

cdr3_aa: CASSSWTSGRDEQFF
v_call: TRBV6-6
j_call: TRBJ2-1
clone_size: -

cdr3_aa: CASSQSGTGRETQYF
v_call: TRBV7-2
j_call: TRBJ2-5
clone_size: -